The source of this T cell receptor (beta chain) is a study of a mutant IDH1 vaccine in newly diagnosed glioma. Sequencing was performed with immunoSEQ multiplex PCR; in TCRdb, only in-frame clones are kept and a portion is missing. The sample consists of some 61,000 clones, about 86% of them appearing once. Time point here: baseline, week 1 (first vaccination visit). Regarding treatment: pre-vaccination baseline after standard-of-care therapy. The sequences come from PBMCs, collected from a glioma patient treated with radiotherapy, temozolomide or both. The receptor's source is a man aged 25-45 years with glioma.

The CDR3 DNA reads TGTGCCAGCAGCCATCAAACCTTTGGGGAGCAGTTCTTC. Encoded protein: CASSHQTFGEQFF. The genes are TRBV14 and TRBJ2-1; D not certain. V shed 3 bases and J shed 10 bases, with 13 bases lying between them. CDR3 length: 13 amino acids. CDR1 is SGHDN, CDR2 FVKESK, per germline.